The clone carrying this T cell receptor beta chain was detected ten times or more. This entry is derived from a study of T cells in Graves' hyperthyroidism and ophthalmopathy. For the study at large: It was at initial diagnosis, before any treatment, that peripheral blood was collected.

CDR1 is GTSNPN and CDR2 is SVGIG in the germline V gene (reference sequence). CDR3 length: 12 residues. Trimming took off 4 bases at V and 7 bases at J, with 13 bases between the two ends. The source material, RNA transcripts, was used to amplify TCR beta CDR3 regions. An initial round of RT-PCR targeting the TCR CDR3 relied on the HTBI primer set. TCRdb passed the multiplex PCR reads through MiXCR, listing each CDR3 protein once. The data contain a few hundred thousand distinct CDR3 sequences, approximately 14% of them singletons. This sequence joins TRBV30 and TRBJ1-1; D not resolved. This clonotype was obtained from a woman under 40 with Graves' hyperthyroidism. The sample comprised blood. This CDR3 reads CAWNLNRGEAFF. As DNA, the CDR3 is TGTGCCTGGAATCTAAACCGAGGTGAAGCTTTCTTT.